The source of this T cell receptor (beta chain) is a study of T cells in tumors after PD-1 blockade. Study in general: Excluded were patients with checkpoint blockade, immunosuppressants, or radiotherapy or other anti-cancer therapy within 4 weeks. Patients received pembrolizumab 200 mg every 3 weeks or cemiplimab 350 mg every 2 weeks. Daily vismodegib 150 mg continued in a subset of anti-PD-1-treated patients.

CDR3 length: 16 amino acids. Losses at the gene ends were 3 bases for V and 2 bases for J; bases not matched to a gene: 4. Germline V gene data show CDR1 as KGHDR and CDR2 as SFDVKD. The data were produced by immunoSEQ multiplex PCR, yet TCRdb's version contains in-frame clones alone and is incomplete. The sample gives some 24,000 clones, 70% to 85% of which show up once; less than 15% is in the top ten. Input was roughly 616 ng to 6,500 ng of genomic DNA from tumor or blood. This receptor was identified in a human donor with basal cell carcinoma. The sample was PBMCs, taken after anti-PD-1 treatment. V gene TRBV24-1 combines with J gene TRBJ2-1; 9 positions match TRBD1. CDR3 sequence: CATSDPRQGAYNEQFF. In DNA form, the CDR3 reads TGTGCCACCAGTGATCCACGACAGGGGGCCTACAATGAGCAGTTCTTC.